The rows below give T cell receptor beta chains drawn from one sample of a study of CD8 T cells in ankylosing spondylitis. Via MiXCR, TCRdb re-called the 5' RACE reads, giving one row per CDR3 protein. The profile shows 750,000 to 850,000 distinct CDR3 sequences, over 9.5% of them singletons. Specimen: blood, either unsorted or a sorted T cell fraction (not recorded which). The receptors originated from a male donor with ankylosing spondylitis. Both conserved end residues are part of each CDR3. A D gene is named only where the DNA matches it firmly. Size is omitted from some rows. Given values are once, few, many or a class for expanded clones.

>-|TRBJ2-7|TRBD2|TRBV2|16
TGTGCCATTGGGACAGCTACTAGCGGGAAGGCCTACGAGCAGTACTTC
CAIGTATSGKAYEQYF
>-|TRBJ2-5|TRBD2|TRBV7-2|18
TGTGCCAGCAGCTTAGCGTCCAGCGGGGGTCCGTCCCAAGAGACCCAGTACTTC
CASSLASSGGPSQETQYF
>many|TRBJ1-4|-|TRBV12-3/TRBV12-4|11
TGTGCCAGCAGTTGGCCTGAAAAACTGTTTTTT
CASSWPEKLFF
>many|TRBJ1-2|-|TRBV5-1|14
TGCGCCAGCAGCTTGGCCAAGGGAGTCTATGGCTACACCTTC
CASSLAKGVYGYTF
>-|TRBJ2-1|TRBD1|TRBV28|14
TGTGCCAGCAGTCCGGGGACAGCACACAATGAGCAGTTCTTC
CASSPGTAHNEQFF
>-|TRBJ2-6|-|TRBV20-1|14
TGCAGTGCCCTGAGGGGCGCTGGGGCCAACGTCCTGACTTTC
CSALRGAGANVLTF
>-|TRBJ2-5|TRBD2|TRBV7-9|12
TGTGCCAGCAGCCCCGGGGGGAAGACCCAGTACTTC
CASSPGGKTQYF
>many|TRBJ2-3|-|TRBV20-1|13
TGCAGTGCTACCAGACAGGGCACAGATACGCAGTATTTT
CSATRQGTDTQYF
>-|TRBJ2-1|TRBD2|TRBV5-1|14
TGCGCCAGCAGAGTAACTAGCGGGTACAATGAGCAGTTCTTC
CASRVTSGYNEQFF
>few|TRBJ2-5|TRBD1|TRBV6-1|16
TGTGCCAGCAGTGAATTCCCCGGGACAGGGAAAGAGACCCAGTACTTC
CASSEFPGTGKETQYF
>many|TRBJ2-2|TRBD2|TRBV20-1|14
TGCAGTGCTAGAGGACGGGAGGGCACCGGGGAGCTGTTTTTT
CSARGREGTGELFF
>few|TRBJ2-3|-|TRBV20-1|13
TGCAGTGCTAGGCGACAGTACACAGATACGCAGTATTTT
CSARRQYTDTQYF
>-|TRBJ2-1|TRBD2|TRBV5-1|17
TGCGCCAGCAGCTTCGGACTAGCGGTCTTTGTCAGAAATGAGCAGTTCTTC
CASSFGLAVFVRNEQFF
>-|TRBJ2-7|-|TRBV7-2|16
TGTGCCAGCAGCTTAGTTTGGTTGGCAGGGCCCTACGAGCAGTACTTC
CASSLVWLAGPYEQYF
>many|TRBJ2-3|-|TRBV20-1|15
TGCAGTGCTAGACAAGGAACGACTAGCACAGATACGCAGTATTTT
CSARQGTTSTDTQYF
>few|TRBJ2-7|-|TRBV6-6|12
TGTGCCAGCAGAATGGAGGGATACGAGCAGTACTTC
CASRMEGYEQYF